One T cell receptor beta chain is described in this entry. Its antigen is still unknown. Clones were sequenced by immunoSEQ multiplex PCR, and TCRdb holds only the in-frame ones, with some missing. The sample gives about 110,000 clones, 88% of which show up once; more than 2% is in the top ten. Trimming cost V 0 bases and J 2 bases, with 9 bases left between them. Germline CDR1 and CDR2: SGDLS and YYNGEE. This CDR3 has 14 amino acids. These data originate in a study of cytomegalovirus exposure and HLA in healthy donors. Overall study findings and caveats: In vitro confirmation showed three CMV-associated chains to be CMV antigen specific. First-cohort TCR clusters were later found to tend to co-occur in the 120 validation repertoires. Cytomegalovirus status was reportedly diagnosed by the classifier with high specificity and sensitivity.

The clonotype was recovered from a young woman in good health and CMV-seronegative. The J gene is TRBJ2-7, the V gene TRBV9, with D possibly matching TRBD1 (7 bases). Sequenced sample: PBMCs. The CDR3 DNA is TGTGCCAGCAGCGTAGGCAGGGGGGCCTACGAGCAGTACTTC. The encoded protein is CASSVGRGAYEQYF.